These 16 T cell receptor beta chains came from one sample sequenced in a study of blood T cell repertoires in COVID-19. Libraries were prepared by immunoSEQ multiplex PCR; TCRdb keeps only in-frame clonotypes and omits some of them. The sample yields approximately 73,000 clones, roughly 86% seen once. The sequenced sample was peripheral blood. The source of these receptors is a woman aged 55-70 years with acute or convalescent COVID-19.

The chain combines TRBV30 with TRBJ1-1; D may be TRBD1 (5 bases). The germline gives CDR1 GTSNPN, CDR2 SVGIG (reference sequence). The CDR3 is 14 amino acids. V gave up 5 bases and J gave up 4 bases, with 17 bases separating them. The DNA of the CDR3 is TGTGCCTGGGCCGTGGGGGGTTCAACCACTGAAGCTTTCTTT. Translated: CAWAVGGSTTEAFF.

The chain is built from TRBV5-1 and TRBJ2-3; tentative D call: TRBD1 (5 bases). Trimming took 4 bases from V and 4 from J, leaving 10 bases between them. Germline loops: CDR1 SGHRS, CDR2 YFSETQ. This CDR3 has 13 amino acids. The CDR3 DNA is TGCGCCAGCAGCCCGTGGGGCGCAGATACGCAGTATTTT. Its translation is CASSPWGADTQYF.

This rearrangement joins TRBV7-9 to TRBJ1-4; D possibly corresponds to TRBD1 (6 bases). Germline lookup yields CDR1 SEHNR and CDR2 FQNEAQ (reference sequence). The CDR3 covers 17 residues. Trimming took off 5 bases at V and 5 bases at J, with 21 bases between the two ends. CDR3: CASSIPGPHRANEKLFF. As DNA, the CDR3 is TGTGCCAGCAGCATCCCCGGGCCCCACAGGGCCAATGAAAAACTGTTTTTT.

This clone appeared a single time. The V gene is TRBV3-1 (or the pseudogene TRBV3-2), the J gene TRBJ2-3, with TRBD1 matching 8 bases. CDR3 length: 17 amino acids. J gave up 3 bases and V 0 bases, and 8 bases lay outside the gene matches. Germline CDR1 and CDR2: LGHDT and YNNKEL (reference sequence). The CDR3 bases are TGTGCCAGCAGCCAAGACCCATGGACAGGGCGGACAGATACGCAGTATTTT. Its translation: CASSQDPWTGRTDTQYF.

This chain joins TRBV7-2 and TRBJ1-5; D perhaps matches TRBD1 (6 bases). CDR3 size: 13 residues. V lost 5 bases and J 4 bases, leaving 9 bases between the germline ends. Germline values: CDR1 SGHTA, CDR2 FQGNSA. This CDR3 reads CASSQDRNQPQHF. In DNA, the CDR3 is TGTGCCAGCAGCCAGGACAGAAATCAGCCCCAGCATTTT.

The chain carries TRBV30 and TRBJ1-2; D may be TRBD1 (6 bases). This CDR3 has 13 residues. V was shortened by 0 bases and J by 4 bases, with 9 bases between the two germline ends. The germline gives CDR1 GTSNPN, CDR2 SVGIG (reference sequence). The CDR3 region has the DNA TGTGCCTGGAGTGTAGGACAGCTCTATGGCTACACCTTC. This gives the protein CAWSVGQLYGYTF.

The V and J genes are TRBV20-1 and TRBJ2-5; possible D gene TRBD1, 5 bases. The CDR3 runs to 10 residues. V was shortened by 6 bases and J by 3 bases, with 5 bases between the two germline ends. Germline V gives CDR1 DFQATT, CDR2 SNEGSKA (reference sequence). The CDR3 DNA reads TGCAGTGCACAGGAAGAGACCCAGTACTTC. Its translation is CSAQEETQYF.

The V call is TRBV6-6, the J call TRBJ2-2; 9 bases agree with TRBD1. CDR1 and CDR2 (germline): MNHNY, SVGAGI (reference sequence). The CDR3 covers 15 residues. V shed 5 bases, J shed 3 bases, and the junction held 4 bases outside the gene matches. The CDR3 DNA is TGTGCCAGCAGTACGGGACAGGGATACACCGGGGAGCTGTTTTTT. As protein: CASSTGQGYTGELFF.

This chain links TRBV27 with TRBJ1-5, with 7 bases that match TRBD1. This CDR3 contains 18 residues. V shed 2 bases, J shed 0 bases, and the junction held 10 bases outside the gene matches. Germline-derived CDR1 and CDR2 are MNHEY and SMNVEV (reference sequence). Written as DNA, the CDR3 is TGTGCCAGCAGTTTAAGGGGGCTTGGGACAGATAGCAATCAGCCCCAGCATTTT. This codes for CASSLRGLGTDSNQPQHF.

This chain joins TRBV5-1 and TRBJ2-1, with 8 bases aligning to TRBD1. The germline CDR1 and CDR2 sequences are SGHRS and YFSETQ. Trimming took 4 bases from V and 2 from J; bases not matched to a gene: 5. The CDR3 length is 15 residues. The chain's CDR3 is CASSTQGATYNEQFF. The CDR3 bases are TGCGCCAGCAGCACCCAGGGGGCGACCTACAATGAGCAGTTCTTC.

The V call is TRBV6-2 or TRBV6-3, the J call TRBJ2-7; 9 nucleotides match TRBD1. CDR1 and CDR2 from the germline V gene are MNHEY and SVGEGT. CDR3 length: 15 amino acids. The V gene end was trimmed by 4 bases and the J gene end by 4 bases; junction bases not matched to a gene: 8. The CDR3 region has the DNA TGTGCCAGCAGTTTCAAGGGTGGACAGGGGTACGAGCAGTACTTC. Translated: CASSFKGGQGYEQYF.

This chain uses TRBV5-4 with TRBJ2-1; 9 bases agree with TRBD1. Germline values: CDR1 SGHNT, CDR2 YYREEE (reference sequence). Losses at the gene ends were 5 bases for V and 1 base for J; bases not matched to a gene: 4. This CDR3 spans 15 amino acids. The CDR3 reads CASRPDRGSYNEQFF. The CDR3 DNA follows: TGTGCCAGCAGACCCGACAGGGGGTCCTACAATGAGCAGTTCTTC.

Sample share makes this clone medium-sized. The CDR3 nucleotides read TGTGCCAGCAGCTGGCAGGACAGATCACCCCTCCACTTT. It specifies CASSWQDRSPLHF. The J gene is TRBJ1-6, the V gene TRBV9; a possible D gene is TRBD1 (6 bases). The germline V and J ends were trimmed by 4 bases and 10 bases, with 12 bases remaining between them. Germline lookup yields CDR1 SGDLS and CDR2 YYNGEE. The CDR3 runs 13 residues.

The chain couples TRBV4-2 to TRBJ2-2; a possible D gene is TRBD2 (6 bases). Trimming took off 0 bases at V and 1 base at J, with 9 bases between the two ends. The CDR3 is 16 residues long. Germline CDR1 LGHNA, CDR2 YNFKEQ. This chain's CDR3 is CASSQERGGNTGELFF. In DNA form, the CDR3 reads TGTGCCAGCAGCCAAGAGAGGGGAGGGAACACCGGGGAGCTGTTTTTT.

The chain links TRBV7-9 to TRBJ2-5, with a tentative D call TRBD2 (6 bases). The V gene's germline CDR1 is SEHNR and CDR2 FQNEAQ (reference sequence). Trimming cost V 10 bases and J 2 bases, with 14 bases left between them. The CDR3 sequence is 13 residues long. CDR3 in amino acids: CAIQEGRQETQYF. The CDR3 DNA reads TGTGCCATCCAGGAGGGCCGGCAAGAGACCCAGTACTTC.

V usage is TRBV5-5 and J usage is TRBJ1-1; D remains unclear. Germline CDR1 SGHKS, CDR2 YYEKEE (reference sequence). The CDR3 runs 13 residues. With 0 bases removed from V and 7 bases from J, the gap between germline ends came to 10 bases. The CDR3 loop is CASSLDTKNEAFF. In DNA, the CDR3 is TGTGCCAGCAGCTTGGACACTAAAAATGAAGCTTTCTTT. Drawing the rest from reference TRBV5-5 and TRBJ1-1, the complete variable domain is DAGVTQSPTHLIKTRGQQVTLRCSPISGHKSVSWYQQVLGQGPQFIFQYYEKEERGRGNFPDRFSARQFPNYSSELNVNALLLGDSALYLCASSLDTKNEAFFGQGTRLTVV.